This record looks at one T cell receptor beta chain sequence and its context. The germline V and J ends were trimmed by 4 bases and 6 bases, with 18 bases remaining between them. The CDR3 runs to 15 residues. CDR1 SGHRS and CDR2 YFSETQ come from the germline V gene. The data are from a study of blood T cell repertoires in COVID-19. At the level of the study: Sites in the United States, Italy and Spain provided acute and convalescent COVID-19 samples. Sample material is recorded as cDNA or gDNA derived from T cells, B-cell-depleted T cells, or PBMCs.

Per the authors' pipeline: For nucleated cells, counts were estimated from reference gene primer amplification. Libraries were prepared by immunoSEQ multiplex PCR; TCRdb keeps only in-frame clonotypes and omits some of them. For V, J and clone size, that table is used; D and trimming come from the DNA. Found here are approximately 230,000 clones, 84% of them singletons; the top ten hold about 20%. This receptor was identified in a man aged 25-40 years with active or convalescent COVID-19. J is TRBJ2-3 and V is TRBV5-1, with D possibly being TRBD2 (6 bases). Sequenced sample: peripheral blood. The CDR3 is CASSTGPTSLDTQYF. The CDR3, as DNA: TGCGCCAGCAGCACCGGTCCCACTAGCCTGGATACGCAGTATTTT.